This TCR beta chain was sequenced for a study of control samples from healthy donors and cancer patients. TCRdb keeps only in-frame clones here, not all; method: immunoSEQ multiplex PCR. The sample lists roughly 80,000 clones; 70% to 90% were seen once. V dropped 3 bases and J dropped 0 bases, with 11 bases sitting between them. The germline CDR1 and CDR2 sequences are MGHRA and YSYEKL. CDR3 length equals 15 residues. The TCR sequence derives from a woman between 45 and 65 years old in good health. Material: blood. The rearrangement joins TRBV4-1 to TRBJ1-2; D is perhaps TRBD1 (5 bases). CDR3 bases: TGCGCCAGCAGCCAGGGGCCTGCATCTAACTATGGCTACACCTTC. Encoded protein: CASSQGPASNYGYTF.